The 30 T cell receptor beta chains given below trace back to one sample, sequenced in a study of blood T cell repertoires in COVID-19. Clones were sequenced by immunoSEQ multiplex PCR, and TCRdb holds only the in-frame ones, with some missing. The data hold 250,000 or so clones, with 84% observed a single time. Sequencing was performed on peripheral blood. The receptors were gathered from a man between 40 and 49 years old who had recovered from COVID-19.

The chain uses TRBV19 and TRBJ2-5, with 9 nucleotides matching TRBD2. The CDR3 contains 12 residues. V lost 6 bases to trimming and J lost 9 bases; unmatched junction nucleotides: 5. CDR1 is LNHDA, CDR2 SQIVND, per germline (reference sequence). CDR3 region: CASRISGGPQYF. The CDR3 nucleotides are TGTGCCAGTAGAATTAGCGGGGGCCCCCAGTACTTC.

The chain combines TRBV25-1 with TRBJ1-2, with 7 bases aligning to TRBD1. Unmatched junction bases numbered 3, after V lost 4 bases and J lost 4 bases. Germline CDR1 MGHDK, CDR2 SYGVNS. This CDR3 spans 13 amino acids. The CDR3 DNA reads TGTGCCAGCAGTGCCCGGGACAGCTATGGCTACACCTTC. This encodes CASSARDSYGYTF.

In its sample, this clone was seen once. The rearrangement links TRBV4-3 to TRBJ1-1, with D unresolved. V was trimmed by 0 bases and J by 6 bases, leaving 11 bases between them. The CDR3 runs 14 residues. The germline gives CDR1 LGHNA, CDR2 YSLEER. The CDR3 DNA follows: TGCGCCAGCAGCCAAGATGTTCGAGGGCCTGAAGCTTTCTTT. Translating it yields CASSQDVRGPEAFF.

This clone was picked up one time. The DNA of the CDR3 is TGTGCCAGCAGCTTGGCACGGGGGGGGACCACAGATACGCAGTATTTT. This sequence encodes CASSLARGGTTDTQYF. J is TRBJ2-3 and V is TRBV5-4, with 8 bases lining up with TRBD2. There are 16 residues in the CDR3. V gave up 0 bases and J gave up 2 bases; unmatched junction bases: 5. Germline CDR1 SGHNT, CDR2 YYREEE (reference sequence).

The CDR3 bases are TGTGCCTGGAGTAGCGGGGGGCGGGATACGCAGTATTTT. Residues: CAWSSGGRDTQYF. The gene calls are TRBV30 and TRBJ2-3; TRBD2 matches 9 bases. In germline, CDR1 is GTSNPN, CDR2 SVGIG (reference sequence). The CDR3 is 13 residues long. The junction had 3 bases not matched to a gene; V was cut back by 2 bases and J by 6 bases.

The J gene is TRBJ1-1, the V gene TRBV10-1, with 9 bases matching TRBD1. The CDR3 is 15 amino acids. CDR1 is WNHNN, CDR2 SYGVQD, per germline (reference sequence). Unmatched junction bases numbered 7, after V lost 3 bases and J lost 5 bases. The CDR3 loop is CASSEGTGRLTEAFF. CDR3 sequence (DNA): TGCGCCAGCAGTGAAGGGACAGGGCGCCTTACTGAAGCTTTCTTT.

The V gene is TRBV7-9, the J gene TRBJ1-1; D call uncertain. The germline gives CDR1 SEHNR, CDR2 FQNEAQ (reference sequence). The V end lost 2 bases, the J end lost 4 bases, and 11 bases lay between the germline ends. This CDR3 spans 14 amino acids. The CDR3 sequence: CASSLFGSSTEAFF. The CDR3 DNA is TGTGCCAGCAGCTTATTCGGGAGTTCCACTGAAGCTTTCTTT.

The chain uses TRBV5-5 and TRBJ1-4; tentatively, D is TRBD1 (6 bases). Germline loops: CDR1 SGHKS, CDR2 YYEKEE (reference sequence). Trimming removed 0 bases from V and 7 bases from J, with 10 bases in between. The length of the CDR3 is 14 residues. In nucleotides, the CDR3 is TGTGCCAGCAGCTTGGATATGGGGGCTGAAAAACTGTTTTTT. Its translation is CASSLDMGAEKLFF. Variable domain in full (rest from reference TRBV5-5 and TRBJ1-4): DAGVTQSPTHLIKTRGQQVTLRCSPISGHKSVSWYQQVLGQGPQFIFQYYEKEERGRGNFPDRFSARQFPNYSSELNVNALLLGDSALYLCASSLDMGAEKLFFGSGTQLSVL.

The J gene is TRBJ2-7, the V gene TRBV11-3; weak D call: TRBD1 (6 bases). The CDR3 has 13 residues. V lost 5 bases and J 3 bases, leaving 11 bases between the germline ends. Per the germline V gene, CDR1 is SGHNT and CDR2 is YENEEA. This CDR3 is CASSPSRGYEQYF. The DNA for the CDR3 is TGTGCCAGCAGCCCTAGCAGGGGCTACGAGCAGTACTTC.

The chain couples TRBV5-1 to TRBJ1-2; D is unclear. V was shortened by 0 bases and J by 7 bases, with 10 bases between the two germline ends. Germline assignment: CDR1 SGHRS and CDR2 YFSETQ. The CDR3 sequence is 13 residues long. CDR3 sequence (DNA): TGCGCCAGCAGCTTGGGTTACGGCGGTGGCTACACCTTC. It encodes CASSLGYGGGYTF.

The chain's CDR3 is CASREGANVLTF. CDR3 nucleotides: TGTGCCAGCCGCGAGGGGGCCAACGTCCTGACTTTC. The chain employs TRBV7-9 and TRBJ2-6; no clear D. Germline CDR1 and CDR2: SEHNR and FQNEAQ (reference sequence). The CDR3 is 12 amino acids. Trimming took off 8 bases at V and 4 bases at J, with 6 bases between the two ends.

The V gene is TRBV7-8, the J gene TRBJ1-4; maybe TRBD1 (6 bases). Germline CDR1 reads SGHVS; CDR2 reads FQNEAQ. This CDR3 region has 16 residues. Deletions cut 5 bases from V and 5 bases from J, with 18 bases between. The CDR3 loop reads CASSARGAASNEKLFF. The CDR3 DNA reads as TGTGCCAGCAGCGCCAGGGGAGCAGCATCAAATGAAAAACTGTTTTTT.

V and J are TRBV9 and TRBJ1-2; D ambiguous. The V gene's germline CDR1 is SGDLS and CDR2 YYNGEE. Trimming took 0 bases from V and 5 from J, leaving 8 bases between them. The CDR3 has 13 residues. The CDR3 spells CASSVGQTYGYTF. CDR3 DNA sequence: TGTGCCAGCAGCGTAGGGCAGACTTATGGCTACACCTTC.

This clone was detected once. The genes are TRBV29-1 and TRBJ2-3, with a possible D match to TRBD1 (6 bases). Germline CDR1 and CDR2: SQVTM and ANQGSEA. V was trimmed by 2 bases and J by 4 bases, leaving 16 bases between them. This CDR3 has 15 amino acids. Here the CDR3 DNA reads TGCAGCGTTGAAAAGGGCCAGGGGCCCGCAGATACGCAGTATTTT. Translation: CSVEKGQGPADTQYF.

A few counts support this clone. The J gene is TRBJ1-1, the V gene TRBV5-1; D is possibly TRBD1 (5 bases). Germline CDR1 SGHRS, CDR2 YFSETQ. V was cut by 0 bases and J by 6 bases, with 12 bases left in between. The CDR3 extends over 14 amino acids. The CDR3 DNA reads as TGCGCCAGCAGCTTGGACCTGGGGGGATCTGAAGCTTTCTTT. This gives the protein CASSLDLGGSEAFF.

The CDR3 protein is CAWSVGGGGYTF. Here the CDR3 DNA reads TGTGCCTGGAGTGTAGGGGGCGGTGGCTACACCTTC. The chain links TRBV30 to TRBJ1-2; 7 bases agree with TRBD1. The CDR3 totals 12 residues. Germline CDR1 reads GTSNPN; CDR2 reads SVGIG (reference sequence). Trimming took 0 bases from V and 7 from J; bases not matched to a gene: 2. The whole variable domain, filled in from reference TRBV30 and TRBJ1-2, reads SQTIHQWPATLVQPVGSPLSLECTVEGTSNPNLYWYRQAAGRGLQLLFYSVGIGQISSEVPQNLSASRPQDRQFILSSKKLLLSDSGFYLCAWSVGGGGYTFGSGTRLTVV.

Here the CDR3 reads CAIRPGQGGEKLFF. The DNA for the CDR3 is TGTGCCATCAGGCCGGGACAGGGGGGAGAAAAACTGTTTTTT. V and J are TRBV10-3 and TRBJ1-4; the match to TRBD1 covers 11 bases. From germline, CDR1 is ENHRY and CDR2 SYGVKD. The length of the CDR3 is 14 residues. J lost 8 bases, V lost 6 bases, and 5 bases had no gene match.

The genes are TRBV10-3 and TRBJ1-6; 8 positions agree with TRBD1. The CDR3 runs 16 residues. The germline CDR1 and CDR2 sequences are ENHRY and SYGVKD. V gave up 3 bases and J gave up 6 bases; unmatched junction bases: 7. CDR3 bases: TGTGCCATCAGTGAACACCGGGACAGGAGTAATTCACCCCTCCACTTT. Translating it yields CAISEHRDRSNSPLHF.

The chain recombines TRBV18 with TRBJ1-5, with 12 bases lining up with TRBD1. CDR1 and CDR2 from the germline V gene are KGHSH and LQKENI. The CDR3 has 15 amino acids. After removal of 8 bases from V and 6 bases from J, the junction contained 8 bases not matched to a gene. CDR3: CASAPGTGGLQPQHF. In DNA, the CDR3 is TGTGCCAGCGCCCCCGGGACAGGGGGCCTTCAGCCCCAGCATTTT.

J is TRBJ1-6 and V is TRBV11-2; weak D call: TRBD1 (5 bases). Trimming took off 2 bases at V and 6 bases at J, with 14 bases between the two ends. Germline V lookup: CDR1 SGHAT, CDR2 FQNNGV. This CDR3 is built from 16 residues. In DNA, the CDR3 is TGTGCCAGCAGCTTACTTGGCGGGGGTTCTAATTCACCCCTCCACTTT. Encoded protein: CASSLLGGGSNSPLHF. Variable domain in full (rest from reference TRBV11-2 and TRBJ1-6): EAGVAQSPRYKIIEKRQSVAFWCNPISGHATLYWYQQILGQGPKLLIQFQNNGVVDDSQLPKDRFSAERLKGVDSTLKIQPAKLEDSAVYLCASSLLGGGSNSPLHFGNGTRLTVT.

This clone was found a few times. CDR3 amino acids: CASSYTSGGITDTQYF. CDR3 nucleotides: TGTGCCAGCAGTTACACGTCCGGGGGAATCACAGATACGCAGTATTTT. The chain employs TRBV6-5 and TRBJ2-3; possibly TRBD2 for D (6 bases). CDR3 length: 16 amino acids. Trimming shortened V by 2 bases and J by 2 bases, and 14 bases separated the two germline ends. Per germline, CDR1 MNHEY and CDR2 SVGAGI.

J is TRBJ1-1 and V is TRBV2; TRBD1 might be the D (5 bases). Germline-derived CDR1 and CDR2 are SNHLY and FYNNEI. V gave up 2 bases and J gave up 5 bases, with 15 bases separating them. The CDR3 length is 15 residues. The CDR3 spells CASSESVAGRTEAFF. The CDR3 nucleotides are TGTGCCAGCAGTGAATCCGTAGCAGGGCGGACTGAAGCTTTCTTT.

The rearrangement joins TRBV4-3 to TRBJ1-5; 7 bases align to TRBD1. V lost 1 base, J lost 1 base, and 1 base stayed unmatched. CDR1 is LGHNA, CDR2 YSLEER, per germline. The CDR3 is 15 amino acids. The DNA of the CDR3 is TGCGCCAGCAGCCAAGTGACAGGGAGCAATCAGCCCCAGCATTTT. It yields the protein CASSQVTGSNQPQHF.

The chain combines TRBV4-3 with TRBJ2-2, with a possible D match to TRBD1 (6 bases). CDR3 size: 13 residues. CDR1 and CDR2 from the germline V gene are LGHNA and YSLEER. V lost 3 bases to trimming and J lost 6 bases, with 8 bases between them. The CDR3 spells CASSQTGPGELFF. The CDR3 DNA follows: TGCGCCAGCAGCCAGACAGGTCCCGGGGAGCTGTTTTTT.

J is TRBJ2-5 and V is TRBV7-2; 11 nucleotides line up with TRBD2. Losses at the gene ends were 6 bases for V and 5 bases for J; bases not matched to a gene: 5. The CDR3 totals 14 residues. Germline CDR1 is SGHTA and CDR2 is FQGNSA. This chain's CDR3 is CASRSSGGRETQYF. The CDR3 nucleotides read TGTGCCAGCAGATCTAGCGGGGGGAGGGAGACCCAGTACTTC.

V gene TRBV23-1 combines with J gene TRBJ1-4; 9 bases fit TRBD1. TRBV23-1 is recorded as an ORF, its role being uncertain. Trimming removed 2 bases from V and 8 bases from J; junction bases left unmatched: 24. The CDR3 has 21 amino acids. The CDR3, as DNA: TGCGCCAGCAGTCAAATCTGGGGGTGGGACAGGGCCCTACCGTTCGACGAAAAACTGTTTTTT. Protein product: CASSQIWGWDRALPFDEKLFF.

This sequence joins TRBV6-2 or TRBV6-3 and TRBJ2-7, with 7 bases fitting TRBD1. Germline V CDR1 and CDR2: MNHEY, SVGEGT. V gave up 5 bases and J gave up 3 bases; unmatched junction bases: 7. The CDR3 spans 14 residues. This chain's CDR3 is CASSDDRENYEQYF. The CDR3 DNA sequence: TGTGCCAGCAGTGACGACAGGGAAAACTACGAGCAGTACTTC.

The gene calls are TRBV12-3 or TRBV12-4 and TRBJ2-3; 8 positions match TRBD1. V gave up 6 bases and J gave up 14 bases; unmatched junction bases: 4. This CDR3 has 10 amino acids. CDR3 region: CASRAGGMYF. The CDR3 coding sequence is TGTGCCAGCAGGGCAGGGGGCATGTATTTT.

This clone was counted a single time. V is TRBV19 and J is TRBJ2-1; 14 nucleotides line up with TRBD2. With V trimmed by 5 bases and J by 3 bases, 12 bases remained unmatched. CDR1 is LNHDA, CDR2 SQIVND, per germline (reference sequence). The CDR3 consists of 19 residues. CDR3 residues: CASSPRGTSGGPNYNEQFF. CDR3 coding DNA: TGTGCCAGTAGTCCGAGAGGGACTAGCGGGGGCCCTAACTACAATGAGCAGTTCTTC.

The CDR3 nucleotides are TGTGCCAGCAGCTCGCATCAGGGGGTTTGGACAGATACGCAGTATTTT. It translates to CASSSHQGVWTDTQYF. This chain uses TRBV5-6 with TRBJ2-3; 7 nucleotides agree with TRBD1. J lost 3 bases, V lost 3 bases, and 10 bases had no gene match. CDR3 length equals 16 residues. Germline V gene lookup returns CDR1 SGHDT and CDR2 YYEEEE.